The 16 T cell receptor beta chains presented below share a single source sample, sequenced in a study of identifying expanded T cells in peripheral blood. Method: immunoSEQ multiplex PCR; TCRdb's copy keeps in-frame clones and lacks some. The sample has roughly 82,000 clones, almost 85% seen once. The sample consisted of blood. The source of these receptors is a person aged 18-69 years in good health.

The rearrangement links TRBV6-1 to TRBJ1-5; no clear D gene. V was clipped by 0 bases and J by 9 bases, with 15 bases between them. Germline values: CDR1 MNHNS, CDR2 SASEGT. There are 15 residues in the CDR3. The chain's CDR3 is CASSEALGGSRPQHF. The CDR3 bases are TGTGCCAGCAGTGAAGCGCTTGGTGGGAGTCGGCCCCAGCATTTT.

The chain has TRBV30 and TRBJ2-4; perhaps D is TRBD1 or TRBD2 (6 bases each). The CDR3 consists of 14 residues. Germline CDR1 GTSNPN, CDR2 SVGIG (reference sequence). Trimming took off 4 bases at V and 7 bases at J, with 17 bases between the two ends. The CDR3 bases are TGTGCCTGGACCAAGGGGGGTATCGGGAACATTCAGTACTTC. Protein sequence: CAWTKGGIGNIQYF.

The CDR3 DNA is TGTGCCAGCAGCCAAGGGCCGCCGTTGTTCTACGAGCAGTACTTC. Amino acid sequence: CASSQGPPLFYEQYF. This chain uses TRBV14 with TRBJ2-7; unclear D gene. Deletions cut 1 base from V and 3 bases from J, with 13 bases between. Germline CDR1 SGHDN, CDR2 FVKESK. This CDR3 comprises 15 residues.

The V call is TRBV10-3, the J call TRBJ1-2; TRBD1 is a possible D gene (6 bases). This CDR3 comprises 15 residues. Germline V gene sequence: CDR1 ENHRY, CDR2 SYGVKD. Deletions cut 6 bases from V and 1 base from J, with 15 bases between. Written as DNA, the CDR3 is TGTGCCATCAGGGCAGGGGCCTATGATAACTATGGCTACACCTTC. Its translation: CAIRAGAYDNYGYTF.

This clone showed up just a few times. The gene calls are TRBV16 and TRBJ2-7; no definite D call. The germline CDR1 and CDR2 sequences are KGHSY and FQNENV. The CDR3 consists of 13 residues. The V end was cut by 1 base, the J end by 2 bases, with 6 bases between. In nucleotides, the CDR3 is TGTGCCAGCAGCCAATTAAACGCCTACGAGCAGTACTTC. It encodes CASSQLNAYEQYF.

V and J are TRBV19 and TRBJ2-7, with 11 bases matching TRBD2. Looked up from germline, CDR1 is LNHDA and CDR2 is SQIVND (reference sequence). V lost 1 base to trimming and J lost 3 bases; unmatched junction nucleotides: 8. The CDR3 contains 17 residues. The CDR3 sequence is CASSIASGTSGFYEQYF. CDR3 sequence (DNA): TGTGCCAGTAGTATAGCCTCCGGGACTAGCGGATTCTACGAGCAGTACTTC.

The genes are TRBV9 and TRBJ2-1, with 8 nucleotides matching TRBD1. The germline CDR1 and CDR2 sequences are SGDLS and YYNGEE. The CDR3 sequence is 15 residues long. The V segment lost 3 bases and the J segment 9 bases; nucleotides outside the gene matches: 11. CDR3 sequence (DNA): TGTGCCAGCAGCGCGGGGACAGGTGCTGGCGGTGAGCAGTTCTTC. Translation: CASSAGTGAGGEQFF.

The rearrangement uses TRBV6-5 and TRBJ2-1; TRBD2 aligns across 10 bases. The CDR3 runs 15 residues. The junction had 10 bases not matched to a gene; V was cut back by 6 bases and J by 8 bases. Germline values: CDR1 MNHEY, CDR2 SVGAGI. The CDR3 spells CASSQTSGNAHEQFF. DNA for the CDR3: TGTGCCAGCAGCCAAACTAGCGGGAATGCCCATGAGCAGTTCTTC.

CDR3 nucleotides: TGTGCCAGCAGTGACTCACTAGCAGCCACAGATACGCAGTATTTT. This encodes CASSDSLAATDTQYF. The chain uses TRBV6-4 and TRBJ2-3, with a possible D match to TRBD2 (6 bases). The germline CDR1 and CDR2 sequences are MRHNA and SNTAGT. The ends were cut back, 0 bases at V and 2 bases at J, with 9 bases in the middle. This CDR3 contains 15 residues.

This clone was seen a handful of times. The V and J genes are TRBV4-2 and TRBJ2-1, with D uncertain. The CDR3 totals 15 residues. Per the germline V gene, CDR1 is LGHNA and CDR2 is YNFKEQ. With 4 bases removed from V and 0 bases from J, the gap between germline ends came to 10 bases. CDR3 bases: TGTGCCAGCAGCCTCCTCGGTGACTCCTACAATGAGCAGTTCTTC. The encoded protein is CASSLLGDSYNEQFF.

The J gene is TRBJ1-4, the V gene TRBV25-1; D gene uncertain. The V end lost 3 bases, the J end lost 4 bases, and 9 bases lay between the germline ends. The CDR3 covers 14 residues. CDR1 is MGHDK, CDR2 SYGVNS, per germline. CDR3 in DNA: TGTGCCAGCAGTGATATTAGGATTAATGAAAAACTGTTTTTT. Its protein is CASSDIRINEKLFF.

The chain has TRBV5-6 and TRBJ1-6; possibly TRBD1 for D (5 bases). This CDR3 has 15 residues. The germline CDR1 and CDR2 sequences are SGHDT and YYEEEE. V lost 3 bases to trimming and J lost 8 bases, with 15 bases between them. For the CDR3, the DNA is TGTGCCAGCAGCTCGGGACGCTGGCCCTATTCACCCCTCCACTTT. Amino acids: CASSSGRWPYSPLHF.

The chain uses TRBV11-2 and TRBJ1-4; D remains unclear. The ends were cut back, 1 base at V and 4 bases at J, with 10 bases in the middle. This CDR3 spans 15 amino acids. Germline V gives CDR1 SGHAT, CDR2 FQNNGV. The DNA for the CDR3 is TGTGCCAGCAGCTTAGGTGGCGGACTTAATGAAAAACTGTTTTTT. Translated: CASSLGGGLNEKLFF.

The chain employs TRBV28 and TRBJ2-7; D may be TRBD1 (6 bases). Germline loops: CDR1 MDHEN, CDR2 SYDVKM. Trimming shortened V by 3 bases and J by 3 bases, and 12 bases separated the two germline ends. This CDR3 is 14 amino acids long. CDR3 residues: CASSFRGHRYEQYF. DNA of the CDR3: TGTGCCAGCAGTTTCCGGGGACACCGCTACGAGCAGTACTTC.

The chain has TRBV2 and TRBJ2-1; D gene uncertain. Germline loops: CDR1 SNHLY, CDR2 FYNNEI. V was clipped by 6 bases and J by 0 bases, with 9 bases between them. The CDR3 contains 14 residues. In nucleotides, the CDR3 is TGTGCCAGCAGAGTGAAAAGCTCCTACAATGAGCAGTTCTTC. As protein: CASRVKSSYNEQFF.

This chain uses TRBV6-5 with TRBJ1-5; 8 nucleotides align to TRBD1. CDR3 length equals 15 residues. Germline-derived CDR1 and CDR2 are MNHEY and SVGAGI. V trimming: 5 bases; J trimming: 5 bases; junction bases outside the gene matches: 8. Here the CDR3 DNA reads TGTGCCAGCAGTAACAACCGACAGGGGTATCAGCCCCAGCATTTT. Its protein is CASSNNRQGYQPQHF.